The present T cell receptor (beta chain) was sequenced within a study of PD-L1 blockade in urothelial cancer. The table came from immunoSEQ multiplex PCR; TCRdb's copy has only in-frame clones and leaves some out. The sample gives under 40,000 clones, 65% to 90% of which show up once; about 30% is in the top ten. This clone was counted a few times. The clonotype was recovered from a man between 60 and 70 years old with urothelial cancer. The specimen was PBMCs, collected around atezolizumab (anti-PD-L1) treatment.

This CDR3 reads CAISEGQGRVISPLHF. CDR3 nucleotide sequence: TGTGCCATCAGTGAGGGACAGGGTAGAGTAATTTCACCCCTCCACTTT. The chain carries TRBV10-3 and TRBJ1-6; 8 positions agree with TRBD1. The V segment lost 2 bases and the J segment 9 bases; nucleotides outside the gene matches: 9. This CDR3 has 16 residues. Germline-derived CDR1 and CDR2 are ENHRY and SYGVKD.